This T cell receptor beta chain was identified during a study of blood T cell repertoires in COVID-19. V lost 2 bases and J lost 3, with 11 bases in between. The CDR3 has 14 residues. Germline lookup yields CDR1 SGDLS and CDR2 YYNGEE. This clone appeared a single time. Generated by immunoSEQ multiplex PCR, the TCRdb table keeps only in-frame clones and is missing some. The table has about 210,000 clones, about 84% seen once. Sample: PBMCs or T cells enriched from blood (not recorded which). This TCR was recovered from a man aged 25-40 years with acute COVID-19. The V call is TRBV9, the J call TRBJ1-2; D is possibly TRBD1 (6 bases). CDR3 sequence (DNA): TGTGCCAGCAGCGTGACAGGCTCGGACTATGGCTACACCTTC. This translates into CASSVTGSDYGYTF.